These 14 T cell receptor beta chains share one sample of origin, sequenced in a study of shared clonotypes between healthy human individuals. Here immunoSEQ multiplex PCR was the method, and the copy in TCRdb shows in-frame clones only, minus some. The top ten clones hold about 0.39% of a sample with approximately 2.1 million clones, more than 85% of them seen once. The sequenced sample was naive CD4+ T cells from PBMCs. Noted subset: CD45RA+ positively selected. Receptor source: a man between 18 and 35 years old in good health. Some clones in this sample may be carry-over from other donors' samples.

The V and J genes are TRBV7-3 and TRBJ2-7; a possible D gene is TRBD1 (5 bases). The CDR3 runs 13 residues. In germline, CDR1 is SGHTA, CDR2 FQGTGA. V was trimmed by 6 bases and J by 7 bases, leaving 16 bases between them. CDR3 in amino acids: CASSTTPQGEQYF. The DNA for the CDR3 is TGTGCCAGCAGTACTACCCCTCAGGGTGAGCAGTACTTC.

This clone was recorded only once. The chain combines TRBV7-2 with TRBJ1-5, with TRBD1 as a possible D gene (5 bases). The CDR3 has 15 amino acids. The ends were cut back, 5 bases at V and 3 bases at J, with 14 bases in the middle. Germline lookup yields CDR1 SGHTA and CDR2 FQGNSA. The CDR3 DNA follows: TGTGCCAGCAGCCCGCGGTGGGGGGACAATCAGCCCCAGCATTTT. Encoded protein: CASSPRWGDNQPQHF.

The CDR3 region has the DNA TGTGCCAGCAGTTTATTTAGCGGGGGGACCTCCTACGAGCAGTACTTC. It codes for CASSLFSGGTSYEQYF. The chain couples TRBV28 to TRBJ2-7; 10 nucleotides agree with TRBD2. V lost 1 base to trimming and J lost 0 bases; unmatched junction nucleotides: 3. The CDR3 contains 16 residues. CDR1 and CDR2 from the germline V gene are MDHEN and SYDVKM.

CDR3 in amino acids: CASSLAGDITDTQYF. CDR3 in DNA: TGTGCCAGCAGCTTAGCGGGGGATATCACAGATACGCAGTATTTT. The chain employs TRBV7-8 and TRBJ2-3, with D tentatively TRBD1 or TRBD2 (5 bases each). V was shortened by 0 bases and J by 2 bases, with 9 bases between the two germline ends. This CDR3 comprises 15 residues. Germline-derived CDR1 and CDR2 are SGHVS and FQNEAQ. Looking up the rest from reference TRBV7-8 and TRBJ2-3 gives the full variable domain: GAGVSQSPRYKVAKRGQDVALRCDPISGHVSLFWYQQALGQGPEFLTYFQNEAQLDKSGLPSDRFFAERPEGSVSTLKIQRTQQEDSAVYLCASSLAGDITDTQYFGPGTRLTVL.

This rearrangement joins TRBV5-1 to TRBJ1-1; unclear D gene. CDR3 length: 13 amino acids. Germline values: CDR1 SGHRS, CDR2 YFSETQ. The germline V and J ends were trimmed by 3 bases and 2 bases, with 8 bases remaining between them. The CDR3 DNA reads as TGCGCCAGCAGCTCGGGATTTAACACTGAAGCTTTCTTT. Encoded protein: CASSSGFNTEAFF.

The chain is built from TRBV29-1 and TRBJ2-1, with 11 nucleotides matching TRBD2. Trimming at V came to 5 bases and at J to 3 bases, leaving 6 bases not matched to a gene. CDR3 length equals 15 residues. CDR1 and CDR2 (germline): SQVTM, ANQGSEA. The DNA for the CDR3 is TGCAGCGTTAAGGGACTAGCGGAGCGCTACAATGAGCAGTTCTTC. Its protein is CSVKGLAERYNEQFF.

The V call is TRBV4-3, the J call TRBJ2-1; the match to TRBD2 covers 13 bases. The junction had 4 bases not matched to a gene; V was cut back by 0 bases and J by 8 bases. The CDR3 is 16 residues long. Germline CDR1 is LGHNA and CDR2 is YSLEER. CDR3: CASSQDWTSGSHEQFF. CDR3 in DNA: TGCGCCAGCAGCCAAGATTGGACTAGCGGGAGCCATGAGCAGTTCTTC.

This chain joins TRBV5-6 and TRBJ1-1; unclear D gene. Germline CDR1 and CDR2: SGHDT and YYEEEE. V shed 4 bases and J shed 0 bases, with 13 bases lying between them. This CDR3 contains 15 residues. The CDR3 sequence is CASSPTEIMNTEAFF. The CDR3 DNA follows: TGTGCCAGCAGCCCCACAGAGATCATGAACACTGAAGCTTTCTTT. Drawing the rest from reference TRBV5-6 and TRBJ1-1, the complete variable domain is DAGVTQSPTHLIKTRGQQVTLRCSPKSGHDTVSWYQQALGQGPQFIFQYYEEEERQRGNFPDRFSGHQFPNYSSELNVNALLLGDSALYLCASSPTEIMNTEAFFGQGTRLTVV.

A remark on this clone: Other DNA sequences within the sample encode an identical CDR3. The CDR3 spells CASSLEGYGYTF. CDR3 DNA sequence: TGTGCCAGCAGCTTGGAGGGGTATGGCTACACCTTC. V is TRBV5-4 and J is TRBJ1-2, with D tentatively TRBD1 (5 bases). In germline, CDR1 is SGHNT, CDR2 YYREEE (reference sequence). The CDR3 is 12 residues long. The V end was cut by 0 bases, the J end by 5 bases, with 5 bases between.

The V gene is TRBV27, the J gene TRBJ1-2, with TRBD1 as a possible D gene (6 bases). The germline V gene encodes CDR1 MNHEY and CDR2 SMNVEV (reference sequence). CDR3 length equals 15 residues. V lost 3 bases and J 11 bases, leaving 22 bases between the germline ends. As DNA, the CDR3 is TGTGCCAGCAGTTTCAAGGGACACTACCGGCTAGGGTACACCTTC. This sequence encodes CASSFKGHYRLGYTF.

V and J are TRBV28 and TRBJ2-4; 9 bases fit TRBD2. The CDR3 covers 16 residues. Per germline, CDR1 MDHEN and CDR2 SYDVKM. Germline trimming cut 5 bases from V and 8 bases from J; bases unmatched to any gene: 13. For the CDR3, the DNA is TGTGCCAGCAGTAAAAAGTTAGCGGGAGCCCGAGACATTCAGTACTTC. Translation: CASSKKLAGARDIQYF. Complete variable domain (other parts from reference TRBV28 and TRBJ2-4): DVKVTQSSRYLVKRTGEKVFLECVQDMDHENMFWYRQDPGLGLRLIYFSYDVKMKEKGDIPEGYSVSREKKERFSLILESASTNQTSMYLCASSKKLAGARDIQYFGAGTRLSVL.

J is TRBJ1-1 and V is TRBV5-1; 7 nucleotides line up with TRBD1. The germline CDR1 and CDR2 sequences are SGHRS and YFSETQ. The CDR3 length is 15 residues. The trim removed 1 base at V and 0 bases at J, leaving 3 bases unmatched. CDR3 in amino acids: CASSLFGTVNTEAFF. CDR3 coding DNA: TGCGCCAGCAGCTTGTTCGGGACAGTGAACACTGAAGCTTTCTTT. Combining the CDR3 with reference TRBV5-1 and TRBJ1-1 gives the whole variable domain KAGVTQTPRYLIKTRGQQVTLSCSPISGHRSVSWYQQTPGQGLQFLFEYFSETQRNKGNFPGRFSGRQFSNSRSEMNVSTLELGDSALYLCASSLFGTVNTEAFFGQGTRLTVV.

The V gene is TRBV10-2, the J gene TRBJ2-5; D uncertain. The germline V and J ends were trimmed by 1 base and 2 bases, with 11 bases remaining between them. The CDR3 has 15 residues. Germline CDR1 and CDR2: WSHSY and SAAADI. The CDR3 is CASSELGRIQETQYF. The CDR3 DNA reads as TGCGCCAGCAGTGAGTTGGGCAGAATACAAGAGACCCAGTACTTC.

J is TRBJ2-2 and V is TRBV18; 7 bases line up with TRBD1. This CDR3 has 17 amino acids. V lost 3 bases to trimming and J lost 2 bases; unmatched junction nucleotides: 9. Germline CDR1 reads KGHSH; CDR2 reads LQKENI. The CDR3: CASSPKRTGPNTGELFF. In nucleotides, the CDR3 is TGTGCCAGCTCACCCAAACGGACAGGACCCAACACCGGGGAGCTGTTTTTT.